One and the same sample provided the 14 T cell receptor beta chains below, sequenced in a study of blood T cell repertoires in COVID-19. Sequencing used immunoSEQ multiplex PCR; TCRdb keeps in-frame clones, though not all of them. Among some 120,000 clones listed, around 87% were seen once. Specimen: peripheral blood. These receptors were collected from an older woman with acute or convalescent COVID-19.

The chain combines TRBV27 with TRBJ1-6; D gene ambiguous. Deletions cut 8 bases from V and 7 bases from J, with 15 bases between. CDR1 is MNHEY and CDR2 is SMNVEV in the germline V gene (reference sequence). The CDR3 runs to 14 residues. The DNA of the CDR3 is TGTGCCAGCGGTCGGGTGGTAGAGAATTCACCCCTCCACTTT. Translating gives CASGRVVENSPLHF.

This clone showed up just a few times. The CDR3, as DNA: TGTGCCAGCAGTGAAGAGAGGGTAGCGGTCGGGGGTGAGCAGTTCTTC. Protein: CASSEERVAVGGEQFF. The chain uses TRBV6-1 and TRBJ2-1; weak D call: TRBD2 (6 bases). Trimming took off 1 base at V and 9 bases at J, with 19 bases between the two ends. Germline CDR1 and CDR2: MNHNS and SASEGT. The CDR3 covers 16 residues.

The chain carries TRBV18 and TRBJ1-5, with D tentatively TRBD1 (6 bases). Germline CDR1 and CDR2: KGHSH and LQKENI. The CDR3 sequence is 13 residues long. The ends were cut back, 4 bases at V and 7 bases at J, with 11 bases in the middle. Here the CDR3 reads CASSQGEGQPQHF. The CDR3 DNA follows: TGTGCCAGCTCACAGGGGGAAGGGCAGCCCCAGCATTTT.

The gene calls are TRBV29-1 and TRBJ2-3; a possible D gene is TRBD1 (5 bases). Germline V gene data show CDR1 as SQVTM and CDR2 as ANQGSEA. Trimming took off 3 bases at V and 6 bases at J, with 10 bases between the two ends. The CDR3 spans 12 residues. The CDR3: CSVDRDRDTQYF. The CDR3 region has the DNA TGCAGCGTTGACAGGGATAGGGATACGCAGTATTTT.

The genes are TRBV2 and TRBJ2-6; D unresolved. Per germline, CDR1 SNHLY and CDR2 FYNNEI. V lost 9 bases, J lost 0 bases, and 9 bases lay in between. The CDR3 is 14 amino acids. CDR3: CASNPRSGANVLTF. The CDR3 DNA follows: TGTGCCAGTAATCCCCGCTCTGGGGCCAACGTCCTGACTTTC.

This rearrangement joins TRBV21-1 to TRBJ2-7; the table assigns TRBD2, which was not confirmed against the DNA. TRBV21-1 is noted as a pseudogene. The CDR3 runs 16 residues. The CDR3 is CASSKSPGTSRYEQYF. DNA of the CDR3: TGTGCCAGCAGCAAATCCCCTGGGACTAGCAGATACGAGCAGTACTTC.

The V gene is TRBV5-1, the J gene TRBJ2-7; the match to TRBD2 covers 11 bases. V was pared by 3 bases and J by 6 bases, with 8 bases of the junction left unmatched. Germline V gene lookup returns CDR1 SGHRS and CDR2 YFSETQ. CDR3 length equals 15 residues. The CDR3 spells CASSSGTSGSSEQYF. CDR3 DNA: TGCGCCAGCAGCTCAGGCACTAGCGGGAGCTCCGAGCAGTACTTC. Together with reference TRBV5-1 and TRBJ2-7, the CDR3 gives the full variable domain: KAGVTQTPRYLIKTRGQQVTLSCSPISGHRSVSWYQQTPGQGLQFLFEYFSETQRNKGNFPGRFSGRQFSNSRSEMNVSTLELGDSALYLCASSSGTSGSSEQYFGPGTRLTVT.

This chain joins TRBV9 and TRBJ2-1; 7 positions match TRBD2. Germline V CDR1 and CDR2: SGDLS, YYNGEE. The J segment lost 3 bases and the V segment lost 4 bases, leaving 13 bases of the junction unmatched. CDR3 length: 17 amino acids. The CDR3 protein is CASSRFEWREYYNEQFF. The CDR3 region has the DNA TGTGCCAGCAGCCGGTTCGAGTGGCGGGAGTACTACAATGAGCAGTTCTTC.

Only one count was recorded for this clone. The J gene is TRBJ1-3, the V gene TRBV9; the match to TRBD1 covers 12 bases. V was pared by 3 bases and J by 3 bases, with 7 bases of the junction left unmatched. The CDR3 sequence is 17 residues long. The germline V gene has CDR1 SGDLS and CDR2 YYNGEE. CDR3 in DNA: TGTGCCAGCAGCGAGCCGGGACAGGGGGCTGTTGGAAACACCATATATTTT. It codes for CASSEPGQGAVGNTIYF.

The CDR3 reads CASSLVVAGPGELFF. In DNA, the CDR3 is TGTGCCAGCAGCTTAGTAGTAGCGGGCCCCGGGGAGCTGTTTTTT. V gene TRBV11-2 combines with J gene TRBJ2-2; 7 nucleotides align to TRBD2. Looked up from germline, CDR1 is SGHAT and CDR2 is FQNNGV. V trimming: 1 base; J trimming: 6 bases; junction bases outside the gene matches: 5. The CDR3 contains 15 residues. The full variable domain, with the rest looked up from reference TRBV11-2 and TRBJ2-2, is EAGVAQSPRYKIIEKRQSVAFWCNPISGHATLYWYQQILGQGPKLLIQFQNNGVVDDSQLPKDRFSAERLKGVDSTLKIQPAKLEDSAVYLCASSLVVAGPGELFFGEGSRLTVL.

The chain carries TRBV5-4 and TRBJ2-1; D possibly corresponds to TRBD2 (5 bases). Trimming left V 1 base short and J 0 bases short, with 11 bases between. Germline V gene data show CDR1 as SGHNT and CDR2 as YYREEE (reference sequence). The CDR3 extends over 16 amino acids. The CDR3 spells CASSLIGGSSYNEQFF. DNA for the CDR3: TGTGCCAGCAGCTTGATCGGAGGTAGCTCCTACAATGAGCAGTTCTTC.

CDR3 sequence reads: CSVGLGTGVREQYF. CDR3 nucleotides: TGCAGCGTGGGGCTGGGGACAGGGGTTAGGGAGCAGTACTTC. The genes are TRBV29-1 and TRBJ2-7; 10 bases map to TRBD1. The V and J ends lost 6 bases and 7 bases, in that order; junction bases with no gene match: 12. The CDR3 extends over 14 amino acids. Germline lookup yields CDR1 SQVTM and CDR2 ANQGSEA.

The chain recombines TRBV2 with TRBJ2-2, with D possibly TRBD2 on 7 matching bases. Trimming left V 6 bases short and J 4 bases short, with 15 bases between. The CDR3 spans 15 residues. Germline V gene sequence: CDR1 SNHLY, CDR2 FYNNEI. The CDR3 sequence: CASSKGDYFTGELFF. The CDR3 nucleotides read TGTGCCAGCAGCAAGGGGGACTATTTCACCGGGGAGCTGTTTTTT.

Here the CDR3 reads CASSLEVLARETQYF. CDR3 nucleotides: TGTGCCAGCAGCTTAGAAGTACTAGCTCGTGAGACCCAGTACTTC. V is TRBV11-1 and J is TRBJ2-5, with D possibly being TRBD2 (6 bases). V was cut by 1 base and J by 5 bases, with 14 bases left in between. The CDR3 length is 15 residues. Germline V gene sequence: CDR1 SGHAT, CDR2 FQDESV (reference sequence). The variable domain in full, completed from reference TRBV11-1 and TRBJ2-5, reads EAEVAQSPRYKITEKSQAVAFWCDPISGHATLYWYRQILGQGPELLVQFQDESVVDDSQLPKDRFSAERLKGVDSTLKIQPAELGDSAMYLCASSLEVLARETQYFGPGTRLLVL.